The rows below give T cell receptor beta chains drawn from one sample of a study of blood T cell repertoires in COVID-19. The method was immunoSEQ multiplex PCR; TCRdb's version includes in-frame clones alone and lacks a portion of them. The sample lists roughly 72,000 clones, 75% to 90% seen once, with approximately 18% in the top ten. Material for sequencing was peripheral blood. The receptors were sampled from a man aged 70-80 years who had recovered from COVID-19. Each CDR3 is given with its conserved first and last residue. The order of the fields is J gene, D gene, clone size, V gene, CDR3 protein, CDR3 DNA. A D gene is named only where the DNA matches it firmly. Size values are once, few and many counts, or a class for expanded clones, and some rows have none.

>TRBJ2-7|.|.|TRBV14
CASSLRGGGGYEQYF
TGTGCCAGCAGCCTCAGAGGGGGGGGCGGCTACGAGCAGTACTTC
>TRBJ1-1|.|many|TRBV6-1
CASSELIRNTEAFF
TGTGCCAGCAGTGAATTGATCAGGAACACTGAAGCTTTCTTT
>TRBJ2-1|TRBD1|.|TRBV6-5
CASSYSDRGPYNEQFF
TGTGCCAGCAGTTACTCAGACAGGGGGCCCTACAATGAGCAGTTCTTC
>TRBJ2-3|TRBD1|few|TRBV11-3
CASSEMDRANTDTQYF
TGTGCCAGCAGCGAAATGGACAGGGCTAACACAGATACGCAGTATTTT
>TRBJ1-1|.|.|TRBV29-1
CSARGAGIVNTEAFF
TGCAGCGCGCGGGGGGCAGGGATTGTGAACACTGAAGCTTTCTTT
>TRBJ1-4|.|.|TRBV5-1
CASSRERRVGTNEKLFF
TGCGCCAGCAGCCGAGAACGCCGGGTGGGTACTAATGAAAAACTGTTTTTT
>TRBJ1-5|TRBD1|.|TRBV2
CASRDPTGQPNQPQHF
TGTGCCAGCAGAGATCCTACGGGACAGCCAAATCAGCCCCAGCATTTT
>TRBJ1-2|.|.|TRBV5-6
CASSGGAGRVNYGYTF
TGTGCCAGCAGCGGGGGGGCAGGACGGGTAAACTATGGCTACACCTTC
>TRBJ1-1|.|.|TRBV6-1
CASSERGGWSTEAFF
TGTGCCAGCAGTGAACGGGGGGGCTGGAGCACTGAAGCTTTCTTT
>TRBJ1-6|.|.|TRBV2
CASRERTVGSPLHF
TGTGCCAGCAGGGAACGGACAGTTGGTTCACCCCTCCACTTT
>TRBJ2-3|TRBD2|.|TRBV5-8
CASSLGSGIQPDTQYF
TGTGCCAGCAGCTTGGGTAGCGGGATCCAACCAGATACGCAGTATTTT
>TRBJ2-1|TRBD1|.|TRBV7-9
CASSLGVRGQARAANEQFF
TGTGCCAGCAGCTTAGGAGTCAGGGGGCAGGCGCGAGCCGCCAATGAGCAGTTCTTC
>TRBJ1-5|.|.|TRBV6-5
CASSPTLGNQPQHF
TGTGCCAGCAGTCCGACACTGGGCAATCAGCCCCAGCATTTT
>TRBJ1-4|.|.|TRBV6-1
CASSEFPQQNNEKLFF
TGTGCCAGCAGTGAATTCCCACAACAGAATAATGAAAAACTGTTTTTT
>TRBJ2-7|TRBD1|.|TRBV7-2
CASSSPGQTYEQYF
TGTGCCAGCAGCTCTCCGGGACAGACCTACGAGCAGTACTTC
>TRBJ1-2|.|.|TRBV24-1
CATSRGEGYTF
TGTGCCACCAGTCGCGGGGAAGGCTACACCTTC
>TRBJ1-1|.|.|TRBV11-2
CASGLQRDTEAFF
TGTGCCAGCGGCCTACAGAGGGACACTGAAGCTTTCTTT
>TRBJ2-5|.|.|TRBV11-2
CASSLGRLGETQYF
TGTGCCAGCAGCCTAGGACGGCTCGGGGAGACCCAGTACTTC
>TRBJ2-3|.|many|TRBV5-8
CASSPRADTQYF
TGTGCCAGCAGCCCTCGAGCAGATACGCAGTATTTT
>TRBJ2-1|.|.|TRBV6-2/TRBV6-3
CASSLYNEQFF
TGTGCCAGCAGCTTATACAATGAGCAGTTCTTC
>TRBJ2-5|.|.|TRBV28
CASSLWSSGETQYF
TGTGCCAGCAGTTTATGGTCTAGTGGTGAGACCCAGTACTTC
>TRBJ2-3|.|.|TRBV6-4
CASSDFLSTDTQYF
TGTGCCAGCAGTGATTTCTTGTCCACAGATACGCAGTATTTT
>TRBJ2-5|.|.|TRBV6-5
CASSSLGREQETQYF
TGTGCCAGCAGTTCCCTAGGCAGGGAACAAGAGACCCAGTACTTC
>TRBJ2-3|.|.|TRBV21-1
CASSKGITRTGLGTDTQYF
TGTGCCAGCAGCAAAGGTATAACCCGGACAGGGCTCGGCACAGATACGCAGTATTTT
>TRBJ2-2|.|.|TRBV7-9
CASSLLVNTGELFF
TGTGCCAGCAGCTTACTAGTGAACACCGGGGAGCTGTTTTTT
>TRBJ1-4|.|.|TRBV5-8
CASSSRANEKLFF
TGTGCCAGCAGCTCCAGGGCTAATGAAAAACTGTTTTTT
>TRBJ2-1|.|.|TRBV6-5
CASSHLLNRANEQFF
TGTGCCAGCAGTCACCTCCTAAACAGGGCCAATGAGCAGTTCTTC
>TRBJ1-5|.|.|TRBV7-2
CASSLNAPPGQPQHF
TGTGCCAGCAGCTTAAACGCCCCGCCCGGGCAGCCCCAGCATTTT
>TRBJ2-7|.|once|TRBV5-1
CASSFGSGTYEQYF
TGCGCCAGCAGCTTCGGTAGCGGTACCTACGAGCAGTACTTC
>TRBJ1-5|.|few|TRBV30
CAWSGDSNQPQHF
TGTGCCTGGAGTGGAGATAGCAATCAGCCCCAGCATTTT
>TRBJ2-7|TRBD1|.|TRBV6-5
CASSYSRQGLVEQYF
TGTGCCAGCAGTTACTCGAGACAGGGCCTGGTAGAGCAGTACTTC
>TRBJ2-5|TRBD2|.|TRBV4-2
CASSDGGGRETQYF
TGTGCCAGCAGCGACGGCGGGGGTAGGGAGACCCAGTACTTC
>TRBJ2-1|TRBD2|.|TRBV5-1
CASSLGLADYNEQFF
TGCGCCAGCAGCTTGGGGCTAGCGGACTACAATGAGCAGTTCTTC
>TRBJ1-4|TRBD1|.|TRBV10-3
CAISGRTGEGEKLFF
TGTGCCATCAGTGGGAGGACAGGGGAGGGTGAAAAACTGTTTTTT
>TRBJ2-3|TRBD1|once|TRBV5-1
CASSFPGQGSTDTQYF
TGCGCCAGCAGCTTCCCCGGACAGGGGAGCACAGATACGCAGTATTTT
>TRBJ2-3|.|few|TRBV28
CASSLVQGSTDTQYF
TGTGCCAGCAGTTTAGTCCAGGGAAGCACAGATACGCAGTATTTT
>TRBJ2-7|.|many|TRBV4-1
CASSPIEGLWEQYF
TGCGCCAGCAGCCCAATCGAGGGTTTGTGGGAGCAGTACTTC
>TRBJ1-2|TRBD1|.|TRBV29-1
CSVEGQNYGYTF
TGCAGCGTTGAGGGACAGAATTATGGCTACACCTTC
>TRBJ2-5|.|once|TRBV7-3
CASSKTSQETQYF
TGTGCCAGCAGCAAGACTAGTCAAGAGACCCAGTACTTC
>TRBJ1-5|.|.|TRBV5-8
CASSLSFRGNQPQHF
TGTGCCAGCAGCTTATCTTTTAGGGGTAATCAGCCCCAGCATTTT
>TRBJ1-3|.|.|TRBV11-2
CASSLSTGFGNTIYF
TGTGCCAGCAGCTTGTCCACAGGGTTCGGAAACACCATATATTTT
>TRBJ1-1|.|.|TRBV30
CAWSVRQEWIGAFF
TGTGCCTGGAGTGTACGGCAGGAATGGATTGGAGCTTTCTTT
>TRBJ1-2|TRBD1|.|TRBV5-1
CASSITGGYGYTF
TGCGCCAGCAGCATAACAGGGGGCTATGGCTACACCTTC
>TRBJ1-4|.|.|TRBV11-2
CASAPGDNEKLFF
TGTGCCAGCGCTCCGGGAGACAATGAAAAACTGTTTTTT
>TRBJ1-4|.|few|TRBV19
CASSIWLEYLDFEKLFF
TGTGCCAGTAGTATCTGGTTGGAGTATCTGGACTTCGAAAAACTGTTTTTT
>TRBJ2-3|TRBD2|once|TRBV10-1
CASSELSGGTDTQYF
TGCGCCAGCAGTGAGTTAAGCGGGGGCACAGATACGCAGTATTTT
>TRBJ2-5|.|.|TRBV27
CASRQAAGALTGTQYF
TGTGCCAGCAGACAAGCAGCCGGAGCCCTAACGGGGACCCAGTACTTC
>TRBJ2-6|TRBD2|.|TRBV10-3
CAISEGRGGGGANVLTF
TGTGCCATCAGTGAGGGGCGCGGGGGTGGTGGGGCCAACGTCCTGACTTTC
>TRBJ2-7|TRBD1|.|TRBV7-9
CASSSGQGGTYEQYF
TGTGCCAGCAGCTCTGGACAGGGGGGGACCTACGAGCAGTACTTC
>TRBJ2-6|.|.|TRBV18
CASSPIGQHKGSGANVLTF
TGTGCCAGCTCACCAATAGGACAGCACAAGGGCTCTGGGGCCAACGTCCTGACTTTC
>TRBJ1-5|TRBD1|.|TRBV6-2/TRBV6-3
CASSANQGAPGQPQHF
TGTGCCAGCAGTGCGAACCAGGGGGCGCCGGGTCAGCCCCAGCATTTT
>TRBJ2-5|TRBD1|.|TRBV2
CASSDRGREGWGEETQYF
TGTGCCAGCAGCGACAGGGGGCGAGAAGGTTGGGGTGAGGAGACCCAGTACTTC
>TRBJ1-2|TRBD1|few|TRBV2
CASRRTGAYGYTF
TGTGCCAGCAGAAGGACAGGGGCCTATGGCTACACCTTC
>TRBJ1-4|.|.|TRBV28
CASSFQGGYEKLFF
TGTGCCAGCAGTTTTCAGGGAGGGTACGAAAAACTGTTTTTT
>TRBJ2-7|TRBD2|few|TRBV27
CASSPLAGGSSYEQYF
TGTGCCAGCAGTCCCCTAGCGGGAGGGAGCTCCTACGAGCAGTACTTC
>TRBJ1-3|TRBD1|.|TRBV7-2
CASSRTGDSGNTIYF
TGTGCCAGCAGCCGGACAGGAGACTCTGGAAACACCATATATTTT
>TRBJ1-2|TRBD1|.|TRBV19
CASRNTGGSIYGYTF
TGTGCCAGTAGAAACACAGGGGGGAGTATCTATGGCTACACCTTC
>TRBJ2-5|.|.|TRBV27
CASSFPESQGPETQYF
TGTGCCAGCAGTTTTCCAGAGTCACAGGGCCCAGAGACCCAGTACTTC
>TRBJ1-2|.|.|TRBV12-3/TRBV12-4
CASSATYGYTF
TGTGCCAGCAGTGCGACTTATGGCTACACCTTC
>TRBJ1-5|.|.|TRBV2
CASSLTGSNQPQHF
TGTGCCAGCAGTTTGACAGGTAGCAATCAGCCCCAGCATTTT